The 18 T cell receptor beta chains below all came from one sample that was sequenced in a study of response to subunit inactivated influenza vaccine (dated 2018 in TCRdb). Explained via the paper, the time point label denotes: 45 days after influenza vaccine administration. To prepare the library, RT-PCR was applied. The run used an Illumina HiSeq 2500. Using fastp trimming at Q25 and MiXCR clonotype assembly, TCRdb reanalyzed the public sequencing data and kept in-frame beta chains. Identical CDR3 proteins give one entry, which carries the most common genes and DNA. Present in this sample are approximately 500,000 distinct CDR3 sequences, 10% to 15% of which were seen just once. The ten largest clones represent roughly 14% of the sample. The sequenced sample was PBMCs from blood, obtained roughly 45 days after vaccination. These receptor sequences come from a middle-aged man who received an inactivated influenza vaccine. Donor details come from another sample of the same person, matched by shared clones.

This chain links TRBV6-1 with TRBJ2-5, with TRBD2 identical over 10 bases. CDR3 length: 15 amino acids. Germline CDR1 reads MNHNS; CDR2 reads SASEGT. The V and J ends lost 3 bases and 4 bases, in that order; junction bases with no gene match: 5. The CDR3 DNA reads as TGTGCCAGCAGTGAGAAGGCTAGCGGGGGAGAGACCCAGTACTTC. This codes for CASSEKASGGETQYF.

This clonotype has a count of ten or more. CDR3 in amino acids: CASSYWEGSTGELFF. CDR3 in DNA: TGTGCCAGCAGTTACTGGGAGGGATCCACCGGGGAGCTGTTTTTT. The rearrangement uses TRBV6-5 and TRBJ2-2; TRBD2 agrees at 7 bases. V was clipped by 1 base and J by 4 bases; unmatched bases: 3. Germline V gene sequence: CDR1 MNHEY, CDR2 SVGAGI. The CDR3 runs 15 residues.

The V and J genes are TRBV11-2 and TRBJ1-4; D uncertain. Germline CDR1 and CDR2: SGHAT and FQNNGV. CDR3 length: 13 residues. V dropped 3 bases and J dropped 8 bases, with 10 bases sitting between them. The CDR3 spells CASSFTGAEKLFF. In DNA, the CDR3 is TGTGCCAGCAGCTTTACGGGAGCCGAAAAACTGTTTTTT.

This clonotype occurred a few times. The J gene is TRBJ2-5, the V gene TRBV12-3 or TRBV12-4; maybe TRBD1 (6 bases). Deletions cut 7 bases from V and 5 bases from J, with 20 bases between. There are 15 residues in the CDR3. As DNA, the CDR3 is TGTGCCAGCACCCCAACGCCAGGGGAGATCGAGACCCAGTACTTC. Protein product: CASTPTPGEIETQYF.

The V gene is TRBV5-1, the J gene TRBJ1-2; 8 bases agree with TRBD1. This CDR3 spans 13 amino acids. With 4 bases clipped from V and 7 bases from J, the junction kept 6 bases outside the gene matches. Germline assignment: CDR1 SGHRS and CDR2 YFSETQ. The CDR3 bases are TGCGCCAGCAGCCTCTGGGACAGGCTTGGCTACACCTTC. It specifies CASSLWDRLGYTF.

This clonotype has just a few counts. The chain uses TRBV6-5 and TRBJ2-7; D may match TRBD1 or TRBD2 (5 bases each). The V end was cut by 1 base, the J end by 5 bases, with 12 bases between. CDR1 is MNHEY, CDR2 SVGAGI, per germline. This CDR3 comprises 14 residues. The CDR3: CASSYFGTINEQYF. CDR3 coding DNA: TGTGCCAGCAGTTACTTCGGGACGATAAACGAGCAGTACTTC.

This clonotype was seen ten or more times. V and J are TRBV12-3 or TRBV12-4 and TRBJ1-1, with 9 bases matching TRBD1. The CDR3 has 14 residues. V was pared by 5 bases and J by 5 bases, with 6 bases of the junction left unmatched. In DNA form, the CDR3 reads TGTGCCAGCAGTGAGACAGGGGGTTGGACTGAAGCTTTCTTT. Translating it yields CASSETGGWTEAFF.

This chain connects TRBV6-2 or TRBV6-3 to TRBJ1-1; possibly TRBD1 for D (6 bases). CDR1 is MNHEY, CDR2 SVGEGT, per germline. The CDR3 has 15 amino acids. V was shortened by 5 bases and J by 7 bases, with 20 bases between the two germline ends. This CDR3 reads CASSNGGGFAVEAFF. In DNA form, the CDR3 reads TGTGCCAGCAGTAACGGCGGGGGCTTCGCCGTTGAAGCTTTCTTT.

The J gene is TRBJ1-6, the V gene TRBV11-1, with 8 bases aligning to TRBD1. The CDR3 consists of 19 residues. V shed 5 bases, J shed 0 bases, and the junction held 12 bases outside the gene matches. The V gene's germline CDR1 is SGHAT and CDR2 FQDESV (reference sequence). The CDR3 sequence is CASSRPDRADSSYNSPLHF. In DNA form, the CDR3 reads TGTGCCAGCAGCCGGCCGGACAGGGCGGATTCCTCCTATAATTCACCCCTCCACTTT.

This clonotype was detected a few times. The CDR3 DNA is TGTGCCAGCAGCCAAGAGGGAGGAAAGTTCTTC. Encoded protein: CASSQEGGKFF. V is TRBV4-2 and J is TRBJ2-1; tentative D call: TRBD2 (6 bases). Trimming removed 0 bases at V and 14 bases at J, with 8 bases between. This CDR3 is 11 amino acids long. CDR1 and CDR2 (germline): LGHNA, YNFKEQ.

This clonotype was detected ten times or more. V usage is TRBV12-3 or TRBV12-4 and J usage is TRBJ2-7; D is undetermined. The CDR3 consists of 14 residues. The V end lost 5 bases, the J end lost 1 base, and 12 bases lay between the germline ends. CDR3 in DNA: TGTGCCAGCAGTATCTCAGTGGTATCCTACGAGCAGTACTTC. Translation gives CASSISVVSYEQYF.

The CDR3 region has the DNA TGTGCCAGCAGCCAAGATACTAGAGGGGTCGTAGAGACCCAGTACTTC. It codes for CASSQDTRGVVETQYF. The genes are TRBV14 and TRBJ2-5; tentatively, D is TRBD1 or TRBD2 (5 bases each). The V and J ends lost 0 bases and 4 bases respectively, with 15 bases between them. Germline V gives CDR1 SGHDN, CDR2 FVKESK. The CDR3 sequence is 16 residues long.

This rearrangement joins TRBV12-3 or TRBV12-4 to TRBJ2-7; 7 bases align to TRBD1. The CDR3 runs 17 residues. V dropped 3 bases and J dropped 2; count of bases not matched to a gene: 13. As DNA, the CDR3 is TGTGCCAGCAGTTTCCAATACTTGTCAGGGGGTGCCTACGAGCAGTACTTC. It specifies CASSFQYLSGGAYEQYF.

This clonotype has just a few counts. The chain employs TRBV2 and TRBJ1-6; possible D gene TRBD1, 6 bases. This CDR3 is 13 amino acids long. The V and J ends lost 5 bases and 10 bases respectively, with 12 bases between them. Germline CDR1 reads SNHLY; CDR2 reads FYNNEI. CDR3 nucleotide sequence: TGTGCCAGCAGTACTGACAGGAACTCACCCCTCCACTTT. It specifies CASSTDRNSPLHF.

This rearrangement joins TRBV6-2 or TRBV6-3 to TRBJ1-2; 9 bases agree with TRBD1. The CDR3 is 15 amino acids. Unmatched junction bases numbered 4, after V lost 2 bases and J lost 3 bases. Germline V lookup: CDR1 MNHEY, CDR2 SVGEGT. CDR3 DNA: TGTGCCAGCAGTTACCATCGGACAGGGGACTATGGCTACACCTTC. It yields the protein CASSYHRTGDYGYTF.

V is TRBV2 and J is TRBJ2-1; 7 nucleotides align to TRBD2. Germline V gene data show CDR1 as SNHLY and CDR2 as FYNNEI. This CDR3 is 12 amino acids long. V lost 11 bases, J lost 9 bases, and 10 bases stayed unmatched. The CDR3 coding sequence is TGTGCCCGCCGGATTGAGCGGGGTGAGCAGTTCTTC. As protein: CARRIERGEQFF.

The chain's CDR3 is CASSRGTLHQETQYF. The CDR3 nucleotides are TGTGCCAGCAGCCGGGGGACACTACACCAAGAGACCCAGTACTTC. The chain links TRBV11-1 to TRBJ2-5; tentatively, D is TRBD1 or TRBD2 (6 bases each). The CDR3 consists of 15 residues. The V and J ends lost 5 bases and 0 bases respectively, with 13 bases between them. Per the germline V gene, CDR1 is SGHAT and CDR2 is FQDESV (reference sequence).

This clonotype has a handful of counts. The genes are TRBV29-1 and TRBJ2-5, with a weak D call TRBD1 (6 bases). Germline V gene sequence: CDR1 SQVTM, CDR2 ANQGSEA. This CDR3 is 12 amino acids long. Trimming shortened V by 4 bases and J by 4 bases, and 10 bases separated the two germline ends. Written as DNA, the CDR3 is TGCAGCGTTGTAACAGGGCGAGAGACCCAGTACTTC. Translation gives CSVVTGRETQYF.